This entry lists 12 T cell receptor beta chains sequenced from one sample in a study of molecular identifiers for immune sequencing clone quantification. TCRdb reprocessed the PCR reads with MiXCR, giving one entry per CDR3 protein. This table has about 65,000 distinct CDR3 sequences, less than 20% appearing once. Sequencing was done on a sample of naive CD8+ T cells from blood, with Jurkat cell RNA spiked in. Regarding subset: FACS-sorted CD8+CD4-CCR7+CD45RA+ naive T cells. The receptors were gathered from a human donor in good health. Some libraries in this study had Jurkat cell RNA spiked in.

The chain links TRBV27 to TRBJ1-3; perhaps TRBD1 as D (5 bases). Trimming pared 3 bases from V and 4 bases from J, leaving 10 bases between. This CDR3 region has 14 residues. Per germline, CDR1 MNHEY and CDR2 SMNVEV (reference sequence). CDR3 nucleotide sequence: TGTGCCAGCAGTTTGAGGGGCTCGGGAAACACCATATATTTT. Its translation: CASSLRGSGNTIYF.

Details on this clonotype: Since the CDR3 does not end with the conserved phenylalanine or tryptophan, this likely comes from a read error. The V call is TRBV19, the J call TRBJ2-7, with 7 bases aligning to TRBD1. J lost 1 base, V lost 5 bases, and 2 bases had no gene match. Germline values: CDR1 LNHDA, CDR2 SQIVND (reference sequence). CDR3 length: 13 amino acids. The CDR3 DNA reads as TGTGCCAGTAGTCCGGGACAGTCCTACGAGCAGTACTTA. It translates to CASSPGQSYEQYL.

The table lists this clonotype with many counts. V and J are TRBV20-1 and TRBJ1-5; D is perhaps TRBD1 (5 bases). This CDR3 has 14 amino acids. Looked up from germline, CDR1 is DFQATT and CDR2 is SNEGSKA (reference sequence). The germline V and J ends were trimmed by 6 bases and 0 bases, with 12 bases remaining between them. CDR3 sequence (DNA): TGCAGTGCACGGGGCCCGAATAGCAATCAGCCCCAGCATTTT. Encoded protein: CSARGPNSNQPQHF.

A word on this clonotype: A much larger clone differs from this one at a single base, so this may be a read error. The CDR3 sequence: CASSSGGGEAFF. In DNA form, the CDR3 reads TGTGCCAGCAGTTCTGGGGGCGGTGAAGCTTTCTTT. The genes are TRBV27 and TRBJ1-1; TRBD1 is a possible D gene (6 bases). The CDR3 extends over 12 amino acids. Trimming took 4 bases from V and 7 from J, leaving 10 bases between them. Germline lookup yields CDR1 MNHEY and CDR2 SMNVEV (reference sequence).

This clonotype was seen many times. The chain carries TRBV3-1 and TRBJ2-2; D might be TRBD1 or TRBD2, each matching 5 bases. CDR3 length: 16 residues. Trimming shortened V by 1 base and J by 3 bases, and 12 bases separated the two germline ends. CDR1 and CDR2 from the germline V gene are LGHDT and YNNKEL (reference sequence). As DNA, the CDR3 is TGTGCCAGCAGCCAAGCCCGGGGCCTATACACCGGGGAGCTGTTTTTT. Translating gives CASSQARGLYTGELFF.

J is TRBJ2-7 and V is TRBV5-6; no clear D gene. In germline, CDR1 is SGHDT, CDR2 YYEEEE. Trimming removed 4 bases at V and 2 bases at J, with 13 bases between. The CDR3 sequence is 14 residues long. In DNA form, the CDR3 reads TGTGCCAGCAGCGAGCAAGGTAGTACCTACGAGCAGTACTTC. Residues: CASSEQGSTYEQYF.

This clonotype has only a few counts. This chain uses TRBV28 with TRBJ2-7; D is perhaps TRBD2 (6 bases). Trimming shortened V by 8 bases and J by 0 bases, and 11 bases separated the two germline ends. The CDR3 loop spans 13 amino acids. Germline V gives CDR1 MDHEN, CDR2 SYDVKM. DNA of the CDR3: TGTGCCAGCCGCCACGGGAGCTCCTACGAGCAGTACTTC. Protein product: CASRHGSSYEQYF.

As regards this clonotype: The junction does not match germline at one end; this may be a read error. This rearrangement joins TRBV9 to TRBJ2-6, with D possibly matching TRBD1 (5 bases). This CDR3 comprises 14 residues. CDR1 is SGDLS and CDR2 is YYNGEE in the germline V gene. CDR3 amino acids: CASSGAVGANVPTF. CDR3 DNA sequence: TGTGCCAGCAGTGGGGCGGTTGGGGCCAACGTCCCGACTTTC.

This clonotype was seen many times. The chain combines TRBV4-3 with TRBJ2-5, with D perhaps matching TRBD2 (5 bases). CDR1 and CDR2 (germline): LGHNA, YSLEER. The CDR3 runs 14 residues. V lost 4 bases, J lost 3 bases, and 12 bases lay in between. The CDR3 coding sequence is TGCGCCAGCAGCCCTCTAACCGGGGAAGAGACCCAGTACTTC. The encoded protein is CASSPLTGEETQYF.

This clonotype has ten or more counts. The chain is built from TRBV13 and TRBJ2-5; weak D call: TRBD2 (5 bases). CDR3 length equals 13 residues. Trimming left V 3 bases short and J 2 bases short, with 7 bases between. CDR1 and CDR2 (germline): PRHDT, FYEKMQ (reference sequence). For the CDR3, the DNA is TGTGCCAGCAGCTTGGGCGGGCAAGAGACCCAGTACTTC. This codes for CASSLGGQETQYF.

This clonotype was found a few times. The V and J genes are TRBV6-5 and TRBJ1-1; D possibly corresponds to TRBD1 (5 bases). Germline CDR1 and CDR2: MNHEY and SVGAGI. Trimming cost V 5 bases and J 3 bases, with 19 bases left between them. The CDR3 sequence is 16 residues long. The CDR3 DNA reads as TGTGCCAGCAGTACTAGCCCGGCGGGACTGGACACTGAAGCTTTCTTT. Translated, it gives CASSTSPAGLDTEAFF.

In its sample, this clonotype is medium-sized. The chain uses TRBV18 and TRBJ2-6, with unresolved D. V gave up 2 bases and J gave up 11 bases, with 13 bases separating them. The CDR3 runs to 14 residues. Germline CDR1 reads KGHSH; CDR2 reads LQKENI. CDR3 bases: TGTGCCAGCTCACCATTCCAGGTGGCTGACGTCCTGACTTTC. It yields the protein CASSPFQVADVLTF.